This TCR beta chain was sequenced during a study of early T cells in non-severe SARS-CoV-2 infection. Germline CDR1 and CDR2: SGDLS and YYNGEE. This CDR3 is built from 14 residues. V was clipped by 2 bases and J by 2 bases, with 10 bases between them. This clonotype was observed at least ten times. Individually, cDNA molecules had unique molecular identifiers attached to them. MiXCR was run by TCRdb on the 5' RACE reads, yielding one entry per CDR3 protein. The profile shows under 65,000 distinct CDR3 sequences, around an eighth of them singletons. This chain uses TRBV9 with TRBJ2-5; D is tentatively TRBD1 or TRBD2 (6 bases each). The clonotype was recovered from an adult who was a healthcare worker with PCR-confirmed SARS-CoV-2 infection or an uninfected control (not recorded which). Sequenced: whole blood. The CDR3 DNA follows: TGTGCCAGCAGCGTCGGGGGCCGTCAAGAGACCCAGTACTTC. Translation: CASSVGGRQETQYF.